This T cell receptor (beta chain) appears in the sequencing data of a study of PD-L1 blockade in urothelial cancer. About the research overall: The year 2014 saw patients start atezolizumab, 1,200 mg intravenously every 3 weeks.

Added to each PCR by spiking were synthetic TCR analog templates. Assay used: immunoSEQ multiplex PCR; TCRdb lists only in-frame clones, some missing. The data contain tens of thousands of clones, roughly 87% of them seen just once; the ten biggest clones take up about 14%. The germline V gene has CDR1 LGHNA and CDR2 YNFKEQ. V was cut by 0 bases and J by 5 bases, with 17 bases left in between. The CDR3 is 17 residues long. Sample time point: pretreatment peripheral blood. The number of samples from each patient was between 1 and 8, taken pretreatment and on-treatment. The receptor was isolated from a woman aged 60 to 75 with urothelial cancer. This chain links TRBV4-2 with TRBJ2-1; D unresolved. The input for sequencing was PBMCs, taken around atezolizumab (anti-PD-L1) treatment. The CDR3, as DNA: TGTGCCAGCAGCCAAGAGGAGATCGGATCCCCCAACAATGAGCAGTTCTTC. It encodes CASSQEEIGSPNNEQFF.